A selection of T cell receptor beta chains follows, all from one sample in a study of tissue T cells after allogeneic stem cell transplantation. Sequencing used immunoSEQ multiplex PCR; TCRdb keeps in-frame clones, though not all of them. Counted here are 25,000 to 35,000 clones, over 75% occurring once; the ten biggest clones make up roughly 4%. Sequences were derived from blood, sampled before transplantation. The receptors shown here come from a woman aged 18 to 49 who later had graft-versus-host disease after an allogeneic stem cell transplant. Each CDR3 is given with its conserved first and last residue. A D gene is named only where the DNA matches it firmly. Clone size appears in some rows only: once, few, many, or a class for an expanded clone.

J gene | clone size | D gene | V gene | CDR3 DNA | CDR3 protein
TRBJ1-5 | . | . | TRBV27 | TGTGCCAGCAGTTTAGGAGCAGACAATCAGCCCCAGCATTTT | CASSLGADNQPQHF
TRBJ2-7 | few | . | TRBV11-2 | TGTGCCAGCAGCTTAGGGCCGACGGATACCTACGAGCAGTACTTC | CASSLGPTDTYEQYF
TRBJ2-2 | . | TRBD1 | TRBV2 | TGTGCCAGCAGTGGAGTGGCAGGGGGCGGAGGGGAGCTGTTTTTT | CASSGVAGGGGELFF
TRBJ2-7 | . | TRBD1 | TRBV4-1 | TGCGCCAGCAGCCAAGGTGATAGGGGGCCGAGCTCCTACGAGCAGTACTTC | CASSQGDRGPSSYEQYF
TRBJ1-6 | . | . | TRBV7-3 | TGTGCCAGCAGCCCCCGTGGGCGGAGAGGATCCCTCCACTTT | CASSPRGRRGSLHF
TRBJ2-7 | . | . | TRBV3-1/TRBV3-2 | TGTGCCAGCAGCCATCTGTCCTACGAGCAGTACTTC | CASSHLSYEQYF
TRBJ1-2 | once | . | TRBV5-5 | TGTGCCAGCAGCCCGGACAGCAACTATGGCTACACCTTC | CASSPDSNYGYTF
TRBJ1-1 | . | . | TRBV4-1 | TGCGCCAGCAGCCTCCCTAGGGGATCTAGCACTGAAGCTTTCTTT | CASSLPRGSSTEAFF
TRBJ1-1 | . | TRBD1 | TRBV27 | TGTGCCAGCATAATGGACAGGGGGGCTCACACTGAAGCTTTCTTT | CASIMDRGAHTEAFF
TRBJ1-1 | . | . | TRBV12-3/TRBV12-4 | TGTGCCAGCAGAACAGACGGTGCAGCTTTCTTT | CASRTDGAAFF
TRBJ1-2 | medium-sized | . | TRBV6-5 | TGTGCCAGCAGTATACAGGGAGGGGGCTACACCTTC | CASSIQGGGYTF
TRBJ1-5 | . | TRBD1 | TRBV3-1/TRBV3-2 | TGTGCCAGCAGCCAAGGACAGGGAGGTTTGTGGCAGCCCCAGCATTTT | CASSQGQGGLWQPQHF
TRBJ2-5 | . | . | TRBV6-2/TRBV6-3 | TGTGCCAGCAGTTACGTGGCCAGGCAAGAGACCCAGTACTTC | CASSYVARQETQYF
TRBJ2-1 | . | TRBD2 | TRBV5-5 | TGTGCCAGCAGCTTTGAGCGGGGTGAGCAGTTCTTC | CASSFERGEQFF
TRBJ2-1 | . | TRBD2 | TRBV6-2/TRBV6-3 | TGTGCCAGCAGTTACTCGCGGGGGGCCCACAATGAGCAGTTCTTC | CASSYSRGAHNEQFF